The 15 T cell receptor beta chains below come from one sample, sequenced in a study of PD-1 blockade in classical Hodgkin lymphoma. Each and every patient relapsed after autologous stem cell transplantation, and patients got differing brentuximab vedotin exposure. TCRdb keeps only in-frame clones here, not all; method: immunoSEQ multiplex PCR. The sample has tens of thousands of clones, around 81% seen once; the top ten hold around 22%. Source: peripheral blood mononuclear cells (PBMCs), taken before the second cycle of nivolumab. Receptors were obtained from a human donor with classical Hodgkin lymphoma.

V and J are TRBV18 and TRBJ2-1; D may be TRBD2 (7 bases). Germline V gene sequence: CDR1 KGHSH, CDR2 LQKENI. With 3 bases removed from V and 2 bases from J, the gap between germline ends came to 17 bases. This CDR3 has 17 residues. The CDR3, as DNA: TGTGCCAGCTCACCGGACACAGGGACTACGACCTACAATGAGCAGTTCTTC. Residues: CASSPDTGTTTYNEQFF.

The chain is built from TRBV19 and TRBJ2-5; 7 positions agree with TRBD2. The CDR3 runs 15 residues. Germline CDR1 is LNHDA and CDR2 is SQIVND (reference sequence). V lost 3 bases to trimming and J lost 2 bases; unmatched junction nucleotides: 6. The CDR3 DNA reads TGTGCCAGTAGTATGGGTCGGGAGGCGCAAGAGACCCAGTACTTC. Its protein is CASSMGREAQETQYF.

The V gene is TRBV6-6, the J gene TRBJ2-1, with D perhaps matching TRBD1 (6 bases). This CDR3 region has 13 residues. Germline V gene lookup returns CDR1 MNHNY and CDR2 SVGAGI (reference sequence). V was trimmed by 6 bases and J by 7 bases, leaving 13 bases between them. As DNA, the CDR3 is TGTGCCAGCAGGGGGGCCGGGGAGAATGAGCAGTTCTTC. It codes for CASRGAGENEQFF.

V gene TRBV7-9 combines with J gene TRBJ1-6; 9 nucleotides agree with TRBD1. Germline V CDR1 and CDR2: SEHNR, FQNEAQ (reference sequence). The CDR3 extends over 16 amino acids. Trimming took 3 bases from V and 5 from J; bases not matched to a gene: 5. CDR3 nucleotides: TGTGCCAGCAGCTTTCTAGGGGACAGGGATAATTCACCCCTCCACTTT. This encodes CASSFLGDRDNSPLHF.

The chain couples TRBV28 to TRBJ2-3, with TRBD2 identical over 8 bases. CDR1 and CDR2 (germline): MDHEN, SYDVKM. The CDR3 length is 13 residues. This CDR3 reads CGSGSWGIDTQYF. The CDR3 DNA reads as TGTGGGAGCGGGAGCTGGGGTATCGATACGCAGTATTTT.

This chain uses TRBV5-1 with TRBJ2-5; possible D gene TRBD2, 7 bases. Trimming took 2 bases from V and 3 from J, leaving 11 bases between them. CDR3 size: 14 residues. CDR1 SGHRS and CDR2 YFSETQ come from the germline V gene. The CDR3 nucleotides are TGCGCCAGCAGCTTCCGGGGGGCCAAAGAGACCCAGTACTTC. Protein sequence: CASSFRGAKETQYF.

The CDR3 region is CASSSTRRATGELFF. Here the CDR3 DNA reads TGTGCCAGCAGTTCGACTAGAAGGGCCACCGGGGAGCTGTTTTTT. This sequence joins TRBV28 and TRBJ2-2; D perhaps matches TRBD2 (6 bases). This CDR3 spans 15 amino acids. The germline V gene encodes CDR1 MDHEN and CDR2 SYDVKM. With 4 bases removed from V and 4 bases from J, the gap between germline ends came to 13 bases.

The rearrangement links TRBV4-3 to TRBJ2-2; D is undetermined. CDR1 and CDR2 from the germline V gene are LGHNA and YSLEER. The CDR3 runs 18 residues. The V end lost 1 base, the J end lost 0 bases, and 15 bases lay between the germline ends. The CDR3, as DNA: TGCGCCAGCAGCCAAGGGGCAGCAGAGCTCGCGAACACCGGGGAGCTGTTTTTT. Its protein product is CASSQGAAELANTGELFF.

This clone was detected ten times or more. The genes are TRBV7-2 and TRBJ2-3; perhaps TRBD1 as D (5 bases). The CDR3 runs to 16 residues. Trimming pared 6 bases from V and 1 base from J, leaving 17 bases between. Germline assignment: CDR1 SGHTA and CDR2 FQGNSA. The CDR3 here is CASRVNQGKGTDTQYF. DNA of the CDR3: TGTGCCAGCAGGGTTAACCAGGGAAAAGGCACAGATACGCAGTATTTT. Full variable domain (missing parts from reference TRBV7-2 and TRBJ2-3): GAGVSQSPSNKVTEKGKDVELRCDPISGHTALYWYRQSLGQGLEFLIYFQGNSAPDKSGLPSDRFSAERTGGSVSTLTIQRTQQEDSAVYLCASRVNQGKGTDTQYFGPGTRLTVL.

The chain employs TRBV5-4 and TRBJ2-7; 12 positions match TRBD2. This CDR3 has 14 amino acids. The germline V gene encodes CDR1 SGHNT and CDR2 YYREEE (reference sequence). V was clipped by 3 bases and J by 4 bases; unmatched bases: 2. CDR3 loop: CASSSLAGGYEQYF. The CDR3 DNA is TGTGCCAGCAGCTCACTAGCGGGGGGATACGAGCAGTACTTC.

This chain links TRBV5-8 with TRBJ2-3; 11 bases are a match to TRBD2. Germline lookup yields CDR1 SGHTS and CDR2 YDEGEE. This CDR3 contains 17 residues. V lost 0 bases and J lost 7; bases outside the gene matches: 10. CDR3 nucleotides: TGTGCCAGCAGCTTGGCGATAGCGGGGGGGCTTGGGTATACGCAGTATTTT. The encoded protein is CASSLAIAGGLGYTQYF.

The genes are TRBV6-5 and TRBJ2-7; TRBD1 agrees at 10 bases. The CDR3 covers 14 residues. Germline CDR1 reads MNHEY; CDR2 reads SVGAGI. J lost 3 bases, V lost 5 bases, and 4 bases had no gene match. CDR3 sequence (DNA): TGTGCCAGCAGTGTTGGACAGGGGGTCTACGAGCAGTACTTC. Protein product: CASSVGQGVYEQYF.

The DNA of the CDR3 is TGTGCCAGCAGCCGTGGGACTAGCGGGATAATCGAGCAGTACTTC. Translation gives CASSRGTSGIIEQYF. The rearrangement links TRBV7-6 to TRBJ2-7, with 13 bases that match TRBD2. Germline V gene sequence: CDR1 SGHVS, CDR2 FNYEAQ. This CDR3 is 15 amino acids long. With V trimmed by 5 bases and J by 6 bases, 7 bases remained unmatched.

This clone was picked up one time. This rearrangement joins TRBV7-2 to TRBJ1-3; perhaps TRBD1 as D (5 bases). The V end lost 3 bases, the J end lost 0 bases, and 9 bases lay between the germline ends. Germline CDR1 is SGHTA and CDR2 is FQGNSA. This CDR3 comprises 15 residues. The CDR3 nucleotides are TGTGCCAGCAGCTTGGGGCCAGACTCTGGAAACACCATATATTTT. Translated, it gives CASSLGPDSGNTIYF.

V and J are TRBV4-3 and TRBJ2-3; D may be TRBD2 (5 bases). CDR3 length equals 14 residues. With 1 base removed from V and 4 bases from J, the gap between germline ends came to 9 bases. The V gene's germline CDR1 is LGHNA and CDR2 YSLEER. CDR3: CASSQGVRADTQYF. CDR3 DNA sequence: TGCGCCAGCAGCCAAGGGGTGAGGGCAGATACGCAGTATTTT.